This TCR beta chain originates from a study of shared clonotypes between healthy human individuals. Across the whole study: CD4 naive cells filled three plates per donor, CD4 memory three, CD8 naive two and CD8 memory one.

Losses at the gene ends were 8 bases for V and 5 bases for J; bases not matched to a gene: 19. CDR1 is PRHDT, CDR2 FYEKMQ, per germline (reference sequence). The CDR3 consists of 17 residues. It was at deep level that the assay was run. The assay was immunoSEQ multiplex PCR, and TCRdb's table has in-frame clones only and misses some. The sample has around 2.1 million clones, about 92% seen once. CD45RO-negative cells were positively selected for CCR7, leaving out terminally differentiated effector memory CD45RA+ cells. Within Nashville, Tennessee resided all donors, each a Caucasian adult. The specimen sequenced was naive CD8+ T cells from PBMCs. The rearrangement uses TRBV13 and TRBJ1-1, with 8 bases aligning to TRBD1. The origin of this receptor is a man in his late teens or twenties in good health. Some clones in this sample may be carry-over from other donors' samples. Written as DNA, the CDR3 is TGTGCCAGCCGAATCGATCCAACCCGGGACAGGAATACTGAAGCTTTCTTT. Encoded protein: CASRIDPTRDRNTEAFF.